This T cell receptor beta chain was recovered during a study of blood T cell repertoires in COVID-19. Researchers sorted participants into cohorts using their self-reported clinical history. CDR1 and CDR2 (germline): ENHRY, SYGVKD. V lost 7 bases, J lost 6 bases, and 15 bases lay in between. The CDR3 covers 13 residues. In the source study's methods: Estimation of nucleated cell counts was performed using reference gene primer amplification. Profiled with immunoSEQ multiplex PCR; TCRdb holds only in-frame clones, not every one. V and J calls and clone size come straight from that table; D and trimming were deduced from the DNA. This table holds 200,000 to 300,000 clones, 80% to 90% found once.

The chain links TRBV10-3 to TRBJ1-1; tentative D call: TRBD1 (6 bases). This receptor was obtained from a woman in her twenties or thirties who had recovered from COVID-19. Sequences were obtained from PBMCs or T cells enriched from blood (not recorded which). This chain's CDR3 is CAINGQLSSEAFF. The CDR3, as DNA: TGTGCCATCAACGGACAGCTCAGCTCTGAAGCTTTCTTT.